This paragraph reports one T cell receptor beta chain. V was clipped by 1 base and J by 4 bases, with 1 base between them. The CDR3 has 10 amino acids. The germline V gene encodes CDR1 SQVTM and CDR2 ANQGSEA. Clones were sequenced by immunoSEQ multiplex PCR, and TCRdb holds only the in-frame ones, with some missing. The data show fewer than 6,000 clones, roughly 85% seen once. This entry belongs to a study of chemoradiotherapy in HPV16-positive cancers. The clonotype was recovered from a human donor with HPV-associated anogenital cancer. The sample consisted of tumor tissue, taken from a patient who underwent chemoradiotherapy. The chain combines TRBV29-1 with TRBJ1-2; D not resolved. For the CDR3, the DNA is TGCAGCGTTGAAGGCTATGGCTACACCTTC. It codes for CSVEGYGYTF.